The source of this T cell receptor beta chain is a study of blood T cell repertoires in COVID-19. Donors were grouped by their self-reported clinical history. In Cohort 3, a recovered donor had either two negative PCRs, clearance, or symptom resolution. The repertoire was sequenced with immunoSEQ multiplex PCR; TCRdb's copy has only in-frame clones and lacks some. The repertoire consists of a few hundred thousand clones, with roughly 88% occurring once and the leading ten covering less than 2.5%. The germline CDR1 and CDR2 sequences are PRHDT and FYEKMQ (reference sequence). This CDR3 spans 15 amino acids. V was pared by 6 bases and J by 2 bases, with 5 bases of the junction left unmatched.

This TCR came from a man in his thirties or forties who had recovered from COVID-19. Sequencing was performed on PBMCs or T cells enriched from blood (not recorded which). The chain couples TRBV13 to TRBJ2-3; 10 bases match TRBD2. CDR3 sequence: CASRSLAGNTDTQYF. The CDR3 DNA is TGTGCCAGCAGGTCACTAGCGGGGAACACAGATACGCAGTATTTT.